This T cell receptor (beta chain) originates from a study of blood T cell repertoires in COVID-19. The CDR3 covers 16 residues. In germline, CDR1 is LNHDA, CDR2 SQIVND (reference sequence). The V end was cut by 5 bases, the J end by 2 bases, with 16 bases between. The study recruited people aged 18 to 89 years across about two dozen US areas. Cohort assignment relied on participant-reported clinical history. Recovered status applied to Cohort 3 donors who had two consecutive negative PCRs. It also applied to those with clearance or with symptom resolution. Per the original methods: Reference gene primer amplification in the assay estimated nucleated cell counts. The method was immunoSEQ multiplex PCR; TCRdb's version includes in-frame clones alone and lacks a portion of them. V and J calls and clone size are those listed in that table; D and trimming were worked out from the DNA. Of about half a million clones detected, roughly nine tenths appear once; the ten largest clones hold under 9.5%.

The TCR sequence derives from a woman in her sixties or seventies who had recovered from COVID-19. Source material: PBMCs or T cells enriched from blood (not recorded which). The rearrangement joins TRBV19 to TRBJ1-5; no firm D call. CDR3 region: CASSVGVGRGNQPQHF. CDR3 nucleotide sequence: TGTGCCAGTAGTGTCGGTGTGGGCAGAGGCAATCAGCCCCAGCATTTT.